One T cell receptor (beta chain) is described in this entry. The sample is drawn from a study of blood T cells in healthy people across ages. A second PCR, run for about 6 to 12 cycles, used a sample-barcoded 5' primer plus a J-beta primer mix. TCRdb processed the 5' RACE reads anew with MiXCR; each CDR3 protein has one entry. The sample lists roughly 700,000 distinct CDR3 sequences; around 25% were seen once. The sample also formed part of further work on T cells of mothers and their children. That report adds: Each mother gave over 8.5 million TCR beta CDR3 reads; each child, about 2.8 million.

Sequencing used blood. The receptor was derived from a boy younger than 18 in good health.

Here the CDR3 reads CASSSAGYSYNEQFF. Written as DNA, the CDR3 is TGTGCCAGCAGTTCAGCGGGCTACTCCTACAATGAGCAGTTCTTC. The chain links TRBV12-3 or TRBV12-4 to TRBJ2-1, with D maybe TRBD2 (6 bases). The V and J ends lost 4 bases and 0 bases respectively, with 10 bases between them. This CDR3 has 15 residues.